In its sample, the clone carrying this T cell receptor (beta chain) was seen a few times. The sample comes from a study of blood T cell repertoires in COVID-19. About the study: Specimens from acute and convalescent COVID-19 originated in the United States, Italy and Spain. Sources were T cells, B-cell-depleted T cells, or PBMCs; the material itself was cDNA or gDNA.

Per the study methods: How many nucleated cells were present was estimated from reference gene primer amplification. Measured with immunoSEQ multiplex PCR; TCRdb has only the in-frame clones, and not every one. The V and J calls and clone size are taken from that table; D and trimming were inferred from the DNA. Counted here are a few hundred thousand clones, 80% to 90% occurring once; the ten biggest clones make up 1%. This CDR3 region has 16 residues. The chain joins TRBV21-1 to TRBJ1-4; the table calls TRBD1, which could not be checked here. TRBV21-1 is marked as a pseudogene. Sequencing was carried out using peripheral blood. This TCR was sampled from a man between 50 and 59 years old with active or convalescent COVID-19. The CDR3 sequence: CASSLGADRKNEKLFF. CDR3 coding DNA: TGTGCCAGCAGCCTCGGAGCGGACAGGAAAAACGAAAAACTGTTTTTT.